The subject of this entry is one TCR beta chain. Its antigen is currently unknown. This specimen belongs to a study of T cell repertoires in cytomegalovirus infection. Background on the study: Used in the study were CMV epitopes, some recently identified and HLA-C-restricted, others well-studied and HLA-B-restricted. Signatures in public TCR beta sequences pointed to both CMV infection and matching HLA type.

Each CDR3 protein gets one entry after TCRdb re-called the reads with MiXCR. Here the sample spans a few hundred thousand distinct CDR3 sequences, approximately 25% being singletons. General observations from the study: Dominating the ex vivo response were HLA-C-restricted CMV-specific TCR beta clonotypes.

The sample was cultured PBMCs, taken from culture after CMV antigen stimulation. The TCR originated in a human donor in good health (CMV status not recorded). Some clones in this sample may be carry-over from other donors' samples.

CDR3 DNA sequence: TGTGCCAGCAGCCTCCGGGACAGAGCGTATGGCTACACCTTC. Protein product: CASSLRDRAYGYTF. This sequence joins TRBV5-5 and TRBJ1-2; 7 positions agree with TRBD1. CDR1 SGHKS and CDR2 YYEKEE come from the germline V gene (reference sequence). The V segment lost 4 bases and the J segment 5 bases; nucleotides outside the gene matches: 8. The CDR3 loop spans 14 amino acids.